Listed here are 31 T cell receptor beta chains from one sample, sequenced in a study of a mutant IDH1 vaccine in newly diagnosed glioma. Generated by immunoSEQ multiplex PCR, the TCRdb table keeps only in-frame clones and is missing some. The sample holds 65,000 or so clones, roughly 85% seen once. This sample's time point: week 23, last vaccination. Doses of 300 ug of mutant IDH1 20-mer peptide were given with topical imiquimod. The antigens of these receptors remain unknown. The specimen was PBMCs, collected from a glioma patient whose treatment included an IDH1 peptide vaccine. These receptor sequences come from a man aged 25-45 years with glioma.

This clone has just a few counts. The chain employs TRBV5-4 and TRBJ1-4, with a tentative D call TRBD1 (5 bases). The germline CDR1 and CDR2 sequences are SGHNT and YYREEE (reference sequence). V lost 0 bases and J 8 bases, leaving 11 bases between the germline ends. CDR3 size: 14 residues. Here the CDR3 DNA reads TGTGCCAGCAGCTTGGCCGGGGGAGGGGAAAAACTGTTTTTT. Translating it yields CASSLAGGGEKLFF.

The V gene is TRBV28, the J gene TRBJ1-5; D is ambiguous. Trimming cost V 6 bases and J 5 bases, with 23 bases left between them. The germline V gene has CDR1 MDHEN and CDR2 SYDVKM. The CDR3 is 17 residues long. CDR3 nucleotides: TGTGCCAGCAGGATAACAATGGGCCCGAGGGCATATCAGCCCCAGCATTTT. This encodes CASRITMGPRAYQPQHF.

The chain recombines TRBV27 with TRBJ2-1, with D perhaps matching TRBD2 (6 bases). This CDR3 comprises 14 residues. Germline V lookup: CDR1 MNHEY, CDR2 SMNVEV (reference sequence). The V and J ends lost 7 bases and 4 bases respectively, with 14 bases between them. The CDR3 region is CASTGVMAYNEQFF. Here the CDR3 DNA reads TGTGCCAGCACGGGGGTTATGGCGTACAATGAGCAGTTCTTC.

The gene calls are TRBV7-2 and TRBJ2-5; D possibly corresponds to TRBD1 (5 bases). V shed 4 bases and J shed 2 bases, with 11 bases lying between them. The CDR3 extends over 14 amino acids. Germline loops: CDR1 SGHTA, CDR2 FQGNSA. CDR3: CASSSRQIQETQYF. CDR3 sequence (DNA): TGTGCCAGCAGCTCACGACAGATTCAAGAGACCCAGTACTTC.

This chain's CDR3 is CASSFPGLRQPQHF. In DNA, the CDR3 is TGTGCCAGCAGCTTTCCAGGGTTGCGCCAGCCCCAGCATTTT. This sequence joins TRBV7-2 and TRBJ1-5, with a tentative D call TRBD1 (5 bases). The CDR3 is 14 residues long. From germline, CDR1 is SGHTA and CDR2 FQGNSA. V lost 3 bases, J lost 7 bases, and 13 bases lay in between.

V and J are TRBV15 and TRBJ1-2; D is possibly TRBD1 (5 bases). The CDR3 spans 17 residues. Germline-derived CDR1 and CDR2 are LNHNV and YYDKDF (reference sequence). Trimming removed 0 bases at V and 1 base at J, with 15 bases between. CDR3 in amino acids: CATSRDRERGHNYGYTF. In DNA, the CDR3 is TGTGCCACCAGCAGAGATAGAGAGAGGGGTCATAACTATGGCTACACCTTC.

J is TRBJ2-1 and V is TRBV5-5; TRBD1 aligns across 7 bases. In germline, CDR1 is SGHKS, CDR2 YYEKEE (reference sequence). There are 15 residues in the CDR3. V gave up 3 bases and J gave up 3 bases; unmatched junction bases: 6. The CDR3 coding sequence is TGTGCCAGCAGCTCCGGACAGGTCGGCTACAATGAGCAGTTCTTC. Its translation: CASSSGQVGYNEQFF.

The chain couples TRBV5-1 to TRBJ2-7; possibly TRBD2 for D (6 bases). The V end was cut by 7 bases, the J end by 2 bases, with 19 bases between. Germline V gene sequence: CDR1 SGHRS, CDR2 YFSETQ. The CDR3 covers 15 residues. The CDR3 protein is CASSLSAGIAYEQYF. CDR3 coding DNA: TGCGCCAGCTCTCTCTCGGCGGGAATCGCCTACGAGCAGTACTTC. The full variable domain, its missing parts supplied by reference TRBV5-1 and TRBJ2-7, is KAGVTQTPRYLIKTRGQQVTLSCSPISGHRSVSWYQQTPGQGLQFLFEYFSETQRNKGNFPGRFSGRQFSNSRSEMNVSTLELGDSALYLCASSLSAGIAYEQYFGPGTRLTVT.

The J gene is TRBJ1-2, the V gene TRBV4-1; D gene ambiguous. CDR3 size: 16 residues. The V end was cut by 1 base, the J end by 0 bases, with 12 bases between. The germline V gene has CDR1 MGHRA and CDR2 YSYEKL. The CDR3 spells CASSQGWGSANYGYTF. Here the CDR3 DNA reads TGCGCCAGCAGCCAAGGTTGGGGTAGCGCTAACTATGGCTACACCTTC.

The V call is TRBV18, the J call TRBJ2-6, with 10 bases fitting TRBD2. This CDR3 has 19 residues. Germline V gives CDR1 KGHSH, CDR2 LQKENI. After removal of 3 bases from V and 4 bases from J, the junction contained 12 bases not matched to a gene. CDR3 bases: TGTGCCAGCTCACCTACCCTGAGCGGGGGGGCTCAAGGGGCCAACGTCCTGACTTTC. Translating it yields CASSPTLSGGAQGANVLTF.

The chain combines TRBV11-2 with TRBJ1-2; D call uncertain. This CDR3 contains 15 residues. Germline V CDR1 and CDR2: SGHAT, FQNNGV. Trimming left V 7 bases short and J 2 bases short, with 17 bases between. CDR3 sequence reads: CASTPEAARNYGYTF. CDR3 DNA: TGTGCCAGCACCCCAGAGGCCGCCCGCAACTATGGCTACACCTTC. The full variable domain, with the rest looked up from reference TRBV11-2 and TRBJ1-2, is EAGVAQSPRYKIIEKRQSVAFWCNPISGHATLYWYQQILGQGPKLLIQFQNNGVVDDSQLPKDRFSAERLKGVDSTLKIQPAKLEDSAVYLCASTPEAARNYGYTFGSGTRLTVV.

The chain recombines TRBV18 with TRBJ1-4; no definite D call. The germline V gene has CDR1 KGHSH and CDR2 LQKENI. The V end lost 5 bases, the J end lost 7 bases, and 8 bases lay between the germline ends. This CDR3 spans 12 amino acids. The CDR3 DNA sequence: TGTGCCAGCTCATGGGATGGTGAAAAACTGTTTTTT. This codes for CASSWDGEKLFF. Combining the CDR3 with reference TRBV18 and TRBJ1-4 gives the whole variable domain NAGVMQNPRHLVRRRGQEARLRCSPMKGHSHVYWYRQLPEEGLKFMVYLQKENIIDESGMPKERFSAEFPKEGPSILRIQQVVRGDSAAYFCASSWDGEKLFFGSGTQLSVL.

V is TRBV6-5 and J is TRBJ1-6, with a possible D match to TRBD1 (5 bases). V dropped 0 bases and J dropped 7 bases, with 10 bases sitting between them. The germline V gene encodes CDR1 MNHEY and CDR2 SVGAGI. The CDR3 spans 15 residues. The CDR3 is CASSYSSRVNSPLHF. The CDR3 coding sequence is TGTGCCAGCAGTTACTCGTCCAGGGTCAATTCACCCCTCCACTTT.

The chain uses TRBV7-9 and TRBJ2-7; 8 bases are a match to TRBD1. This CDR3 region has 15 residues. CDR1 is SEHNR and CDR2 is FQNEAQ in the germline V gene (reference sequence). Trimming cost V 3 bases and J 4 bases; bases outside gene matches: 8. This CDR3 is CASSLGQGAKYEQYF. The CDR3 DNA is TGTGCCAGCAGCTTGGGCCAGGGGGCAAAATACGAGCAGTACTTC. Based on the CDR3 plus reference TRBV7-9 and TRBJ2-7, the full variable domain is DTGVSQNPRHKITKRGQNVTFRCDPISEHNRLYWYRQTLGQGPEFLTYFQNEAQLEKSRLLSDRFSAERPKGSFSTLEIQRTEQGDSAMYLCASSLGQGAKYEQYFGPGTRLTVT.

This clone was counted once. The DNA of the CDR3 is TGTGCCAGCAGCCAGACCGGGACAGGGATCTCTGGGGCCAACGTCCTGACTTTC. Translation gives CASSQTGTGISGANVLTF. The chain links TRBV11-2 to TRBJ2-6, with TRBD1 matching over 9 bases. V was pared by 5 bases and J by 0 bases, with 8 bases of the junction left unmatched. Germline V gene data show CDR1 as SGHAT and CDR2 as FQNNGV. The CDR3 sequence is 18 residues long.

The chain has TRBV5-1 and TRBJ2-4; D is tentatively TRBD1 or TRBD2 (5 bases each). V lost 3 bases and J 2 bases, leaving 15 bases between the germline ends. Germline V lookup: CDR1 SGHRS, CDR2 YFSETQ. The CDR3 extends over 16 amino acids. In DNA form, the CDR3 reads TGCGCCAGCAGCTGGGCCTGGGACGGGACCAAAAACATTCAGTACTTC. This translates into CASSWAWDGTKNIQYF.

This clone has only a few counts. The CDR3, as DNA: TGTGCCAGCAGTTACTCGGGACAGGGGGACACCATATATTTT. Its translation: CASSYSGQGDTIYF. This chain links TRBV6-5 with TRBJ1-3; 11 nucleotides align to TRBD1. The CDR3 is 14 residues long. After removal of 0 bases from V and 8 bases from J, the junction contained 0 bases not matched to a gene. CDR1 is MNHEY, CDR2 SVGAGI, per germline.

The chain is built from TRBV5-4 and TRBJ2-1, with TRBD1 matching 11 bases. This CDR3 comprises 16 residues. V was pared by 2 bases and J by 9 bases, with 10 bases of the junction left unmatched. In germline, CDR1 is SGHNT, CDR2 YYREEE (reference sequence). CDR3 DNA: TGTGCCAGCAGCTTAGGAGGACAGGGGGCGGGGGGTGAGCAGTTCTTC. It encodes CASSLGGQGAGGEQFF. Variable domain in full (rest from reference TRBV5-4 and TRBJ2-1): ETGVTQSPTHLIKTRGQQVTLRCSSQSGHNTVSWYQQALGQGPQFIFQYYREEENGRGNFPPRFSGLQFPNYSSELNVNALELDDSALYLCASSLGGQGAGGEQFFGPGTRLTVL.

CDR3 in amino acids: CAISDSSGGTNEQFF. DNA of the CDR3: TGTGCCATCAGTGATTCCAGCGGGGGTACCAATGAGCAGTTCTTC. The gene calls are TRBV10-3 and TRBJ2-1; 8 nucleotides align to TRBD2. The CDR3 runs to 15 residues. The germline gives CDR1 ENHRY, CDR2 SYGVKD. Trimming at V came to 3 bases and at J to 6 bases, leaving 7 bases not matched to a gene.

In this sample, this clone is medium-sized. V usage is TRBV30 and J usage is TRBJ1-1, with D possibly matching TRBD1 (5 bases). V was pared by 3 bases and J by 4 bases, with 15 bases between. Per the germline V gene, CDR1 is GTSNPN and CDR2 is SVGIG (reference sequence). CDR3 size: 14 residues. The CDR3 reads CAWRDSPVGTEAFF. The CDR3 DNA sequence: TGTGCCTGGAGAGACAGCCCCGTGGGCACTGAAGCTTTCTTT. Full variable domain (outside the CDR3, taken from reference TRBV30 and TRBJ1-1): SQTIHQWPATLVQPVGSPLSLECTVEGTSNPNLYWYRQAAGRGLQLLFYSVGIGQISSEVPQNLSASRPQDRQFILSSKKLLLSDSGFYLCAWRDSPVGTEAFFGQGTRLTVV.

This chain uses TRBV7-6 with TRBJ2-1; 14 bases are shared with TRBD2. Germline lookup yields CDR1 SGHVS and CDR2 FNYEAQ. This CDR3 has 16 residues. Trimming at V came to 5 bases and at J to 7 bases, leaving 7 bases not matched to a gene. The CDR3 nucleotides are TGTGCCAGCAGCCTGAGGACTAGCGGGGGGTCTAATGAGCAGTTCTTC. It codes for CASSLRTSGGSNEQFF.

The rearrangement joins TRBV6-6 to TRBJ1-1; 8 bases are a match to TRBD1. The junction had 2 bases not matched to a gene; V was cut back by 2 bases and J by 3 bases. Germline V gene sequence: CDR1 MNHNY, CDR2 SVGAGI (reference sequence). The CDR3 is made up of 14 amino acids. CDR3 sequence reads: CASSYQGADTEAFF. The DNA for the CDR3 is TGTGCCAGCAGTTACCAGGGGGCAGACACTGAAGCTTTCTTT.

The CDR3 loop is CASSLVSQGGSYEQYF. The CDR3 nucleotides are TGTGCCAGCAGCTTAGTATCGCAGGGTGGGTCCTACGAGCAGTACTTC. The chain couples TRBV7-2 to TRBJ2-7; D might be TRBD1 (5 bases). The CDR3 is 16 residues long. Germline values: CDR1 SGHTA, CDR2 FQGNSA. V was trimmed by 1 base and J by 1 base, leaving 14 bases between them.

This rearrangement joins TRBV4-1 to TRBJ1-1, with 10 positions matching TRBD1. The length of the CDR3 is 16 residues. V was pared by 2 bases and J by 4 bases, with 7 bases of the junction left unmatched. The germline V gene has CDR1 MGHRA and CDR2 YSYEKL. CDR3 nucleotides: TGCGCCAGCAGCCAACAACGACAGGGGGCGCGCACTGAAGCTTTCTTT. This encodes CASSQQRQGARTEAFF.

The rearrangement joins TRBV18 to TRBJ1-2; D is uncertain. This CDR3 is 13 amino acids long. Germline V gives CDR1 KGHSH, CDR2 LQKENI. Trimming pared 5 bases from V and 0 bases from J, leaving 7 bases between. The chain's CDR3 is CASSKTANYGYTF. DNA for the CDR3: TGTGCCAGCTCAAAAACAGCTAACTATGGCTACACCTTC.

The J gene is TRBJ2-2, the V gene TRBV4-1; TRBD1 matches 9 bases. This CDR3 spans 15 amino acids. Germline V CDR1 and CDR2: MGHRA, YSYEKL. V shed 5 bases and J 5 bases; nucleotides not matched to a gene: 6. The chain's CDR3 is CASSVHGQGTGELFF. The CDR3 DNA follows: TGCGCCAGCAGCGTCCACGGACAGGGGACCGGGGAGCTGTTTTTT.

The table lists this clone with a few counts. CDR3 coding DNA: TGTGCCAGCAGGGACTATACAGGGAATCAGCCCCAGCATTTT. Protein sequence: CASRDYTGNQPQHF. The J gene is TRBJ1-5, the V gene TRBV6-1; possibly TRBD1 for D (6 bases). The CDR3 has 14 amino acids. The V gene's germline CDR1 is MNHNS and CDR2 SASEGT. Trimming took off 6 bases at V and 4 bases at J, with 13 bases between the two ends.

The chain joins TRBV11-2 to TRBJ2-7; TRBD1 aligns across 7 bases. Germline V gene sequence: CDR1 SGHAT, CDR2 FQNNGV. The CDR3 length is 16 residues. Trimming took 5 bases from V and 9 from J; bases not matched to a gene: 19. The chain's CDR3 is CASSADPTGIIKGQYF. As DNA, the CDR3 is TGTGCCAGCAGCGCAGACCCGACAGGGATCATTAAAGGGCAGTACTTC.

This clone occurred once. The rearrangement joins TRBV5-6 to TRBJ2-5; D is possibly TRBD1 or TRBD2 (5 bases each). V was shortened by 0 bases and J by 4 bases, with 16 bases between the two germline ends. This CDR3 spans 16 amino acids. Germline CDR1 is SGHDT and CDR2 is YYEEEE. The CDR3 nucleotides read TGTGCCAGCAGCTTGGAAGGGGAGTCGTATTTAGAGACCCAGTACTTC. Its protein is CASSLEGESYLETQYF. Variable domain in full (rest from reference TRBV5-6 and TRBJ2-5): DAGVTQSPTHLIKTRGQQVTLRCSPKSGHDTVSWYQQALGQGPQFIFQYYEEEERQRGNFPDRFSGHQFPNYSSELNVNALLLGDSALYLCASSLEGESYLETQYFGPGTRLLVL.

This clone was detected only a few times. In nucleotides, the CDR3 is TGCGCCAGCAGCCAAGCCGACGCCAAAAACATTCAGTACTTC. Its translation: CASSQADAKNIQYF. The chain recombines TRBV4-1 with TRBJ2-4; D uncertain. With 1 base removed from V and 1 base from J, the gap between germline ends came to 5 bases. This CDR3 comprises 14 residues. Germline loops: CDR1 MGHRA, CDR2 YSYEKL.

This clone turned up a few times. This chain links TRBV5-1 with TRBJ2-7; tentatively, D is TRBD1 (5 bases). V dropped 4 bases and J dropped 5 bases, with 16 bases sitting between them. Per the germline V gene, CDR1 is SGHRS and CDR2 is YFSETQ. This CDR3 region has 14 residues. In DNA, the CDR3 is TGCGCCAGCAGCCCTCGCCTGACAGACAACGAGCAGTACTTC. This codes for CASSPRLTDNEQYF.